A single sample gave rise to the 14 T cell receptor beta chains below, sequenced in a study of response to subunit inactivated influenza vaccine. Via MiXCR, TCRdb re-called the RT-PCR reads, giving one row per CDR3 protein. The sample includes 430,000 or so distinct CDR3 sequences, about a tenth of them seen just once. Sequenced material: PBMCs from blood, taken about 40 days after vaccination. These receptors were taken from a man aged 50 to 59 who received an inactivated influenza vaccine.

This clonotype was seen at least ten times. This chain links TRBV29-1 with TRBJ2-1, with a weak D call TRBD1 (5 bases). Germline V gene data show CDR1 as SQVTM and CDR2 as ANQGSEA. Trimming stripped 6 bases from V and 1 base from J, with 7 bases between. The CDR3 is made up of 12 amino acids. CDR3 protein: CSVQVSYNEQFF. CDR3 in DNA: TGCAGCGTACAGGTATCCTACAATGAGCAGTTCTTC.

This chain uses TRBV20-1 with TRBJ1-1, with D perhaps TRBD1 (6 bases). This CDR3 is built from 12 residues. Germline assignment: CDR1 DFQATT and CDR2 SNEGSKA (reference sequence). The germline V and J ends were trimmed by 5 bases and 1 base, with 8 bases remaining between them. The CDR3 is CSALDRNTEAFF. For the CDR3, the DNA is TGCAGTGCTCTGGACAGGAACACTGAAGCTTTCTTT.

The table lists this clonotype with many counts. The CDR3 here is CAISGTGNQPQHF. CDR3 sequence (DNA): TGTGCCATATCGGGGACAGGGAATCAGCCCCAGCATTTT. The chain carries TRBV7-9 and TRBJ1-5, with 9 nucleotides matching TRBD1. Losses at the gene ends were 10 bases for V and 4 bases for J; bases not matched to a gene: 5. The CDR3 is made up of 13 amino acids. Germline V lookup: CDR1 SEHNR, CDR2 FQNEAQ (reference sequence).

This clonotype came up a few times. The V call is TRBV7-9, the J call TRBJ2-4; D is possibly TRBD1 (6 bases). CDR3 size: 12 residues. Germline CDR1 and CDR2: SEHNR and FQNEAQ (reference sequence). The ends were cut back, 6 bases at V and 8 bases at J, with 11 bases in the middle. CDR3 region: CASRNRADIQYF. CDR3 DNA: TGTGCCAGCAGAAACAGGGCGGACATTCAGTACTTC.

The V call is TRBV6-2 or TRBV6-3, the J call TRBJ1-1; perhaps TRBD1 as D (5 bases). Germline assignment: CDR1 MNHEY and CDR2 SVGEGT. Trimming stripped 7 bases from V and 0 bases from J, with 15 bases between. The CDR3 consists of 15 residues. The CDR3 coding sequence is TGTGCCAGCAAAGATCCGGGACGGATGAACACTGAAGCTTTCTTT. This translates into CASKDPGRMNTEAFF.

This clonotype turned up a few times. The rearrangement uses TRBV6-2 or TRBV6-3 and TRBJ1-6; 7 bases fit TRBD1. In germline, CDR1 is MNHEY, CDR2 SVGEGT. The CDR3 is made up of 14 amino acids. V dropped 5 bases and J dropped 7; count of bases not matched to a gene: 5. The CDR3 bases are TGTGCCAGCAGTCGTGACAGGGTGAATTCACCCCTCCACTTT. As protein: CASSRDRVNSPLHF.

On this clonotype itself: A read error may produce the germline difference seen at one junction end. The chain is built from TRBV5-1 and TRBJ1-2, with TRBD1 as a possible D gene (5 bases). The CDR3 runs 14 residues. Germline loops: CDR1 SGHRS, CDR2 YFSETQ. The CDR3 reads CASSSSDSRYGYSF. CDR3 coding DNA: TGCGCCAGCAGCTCGTCCGACAGCCGCTATGGCTACTCCTTC.

This clonotype was counted at least ten times. The DNA for the CDR3 is TGTGCCAGCAGCTCCGGGGCTGATCAGCCCCAGCATTTT. Translation: CASSSGADQPQHF. This rearrangement joins TRBV7-2 to TRBJ1-5; D possibly corresponds to TRBD1 (5 bases). The CDR3 contains 13 residues. With 4 bases removed from V and 5 bases from J, the gap between germline ends came to 9 bases. Germline CDR1 is SGHTA and CDR2 is FQGNSA.

The V gene is TRBV9, the J gene TRBJ2-3, with 9 bases lining up with TRBD2. The germline V gene has CDR1 SGDLS and CDR2 YYNGEE. The CDR3 loop spans 15 amino acids. Trimming cost V 4 bases and J 6 bases; bases outside gene matches: 9. DNA for the CDR3: TGTGCCAGCAGCCCAATGCGACTAGCGGCCGATACGCAGTATTTT. Translated: CASSPMRLAADTQYF. Full variable domain (outside the CDR3, taken from reference TRBV9 and TRBJ2-3): DSGVTQTPKHLITATGQRVTLRCSPRSGDLSVYWYQQSLDQGLQFLIQYYNGEERAKGNILERFSAQQFPDLHSELNLSSLELGDSALYFCASSPMRLAADTQYFGPGTRLTVL.

The chain has TRBV28 and TRBJ2-2, with D perhaps TRBD1 or TRBD2 (5 bases each). V lost 10 bases and J 1 base, leaving 19 bases between the germline ends. The CDR3 spans 16 residues. Germline V gives CDR1 MDHEN, CDR2 SYDVKM. CDR3 amino acids: CAISTTQRGNTGELFF. The CDR3 nucleotides read TGTGCCATTTCCACCACCCAGAGGGGGAACACCGGGGAGCTGTTTTTT.

This clonotype came up a few times. This sequence joins TRBV20-1 and TRBJ2-4; TRBD1 aligns across 7 bases. The length of the CDR3 is 15 residues. Trimming at V came to 6 bases and at J to 8 bases, leaving 16 bases not matched to a gene. Germline V gives CDR1 DFQATT, CDR2 SNEGSKA (reference sequence). CDR3 in amino acids: CSAEGAEGVVDIQYF. For the CDR3, the DNA is TGCAGTGCCGAGGGGGCCGAAGGGGTGGTGGACATTCAGTACTTC.

This clonotype showed up just a few times. The chain combines TRBV6-2 or TRBV6-3 with TRBJ2-1; D not resolved. CDR1 is MNHEY, CDR2 SVGEGT, per germline. This CDR3 is 17 amino acids long. V lost 7 bases and J 4 bases, leaving 23 bases between the germline ends. CDR3 coding DNA: TGTGCCAGCAAACCACTATTAGGTCCCGGGCGGTACAATGAGCAGTTCTTC. It yields the protein CASKPLLGPGRYNEQFF.

This clonotype was detected a few times. V usage is TRBV20-1 and J usage is TRBJ2-3, with TRBD2 matching over 9 bases. This CDR3 has 17 amino acids. Germline V gene sequence: CDR1 DFQATT, CDR2 SNEGSKA (reference sequence). The trim removed 0 bases at V and 1 base at J, leaving 8 bases unmatched. CDR3 nucleotides: TGCAGTGCTAGAGATTACCTAGCGGGAAGGGGCACAGATACGCAGTATTTT. Amino acid sequence: CSARDYLAGRGTDTQYF.

In this sample, this clonotype turned up many times. The chain combines TRBV7-2 with TRBJ2-7; 9 bases match TRBD2. Trimming removed 3 bases from V and 6 bases from J; junction bases left unmatched: 0. The CDR3 spans 12 residues. Germline loops: CDR1 SGHTA, CDR2 FQGNSA. CDR3 DNA sequence: TGTGCCAGCAGCTTTAGCGGGGGCGAGCAGTACTTC. It encodes CASSFSGGEQYF.